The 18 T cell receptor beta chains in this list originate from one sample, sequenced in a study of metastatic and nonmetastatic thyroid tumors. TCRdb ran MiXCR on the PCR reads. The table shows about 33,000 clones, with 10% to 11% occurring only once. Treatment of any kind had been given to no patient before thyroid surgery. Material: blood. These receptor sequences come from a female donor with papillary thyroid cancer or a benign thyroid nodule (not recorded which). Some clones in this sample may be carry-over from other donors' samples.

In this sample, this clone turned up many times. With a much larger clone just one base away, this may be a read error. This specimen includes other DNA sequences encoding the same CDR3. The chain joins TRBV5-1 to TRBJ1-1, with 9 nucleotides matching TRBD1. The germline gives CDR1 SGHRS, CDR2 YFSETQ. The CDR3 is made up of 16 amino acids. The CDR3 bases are TGTGCCAGCAGCTTTAACAGGGGGCGGGCTGACACTGAAGCTTTCTTT. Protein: CASSFNRGRADTEAFF.

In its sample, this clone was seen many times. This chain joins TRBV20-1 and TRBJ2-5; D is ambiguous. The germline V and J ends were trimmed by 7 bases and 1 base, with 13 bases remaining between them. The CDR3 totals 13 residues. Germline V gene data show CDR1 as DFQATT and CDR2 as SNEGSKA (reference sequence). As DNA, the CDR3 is TGCAGTGAGAAAGGGCCCTCCCAAGAGACCCAGTACTTC. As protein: CSEKGPSQETQYF.

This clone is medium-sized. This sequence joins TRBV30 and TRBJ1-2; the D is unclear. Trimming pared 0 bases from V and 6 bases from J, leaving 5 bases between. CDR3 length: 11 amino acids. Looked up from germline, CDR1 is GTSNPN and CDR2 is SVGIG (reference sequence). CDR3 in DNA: TGTGCCTGGAGTGTTAGGGATGGCTACACCTTC. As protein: CAWSVRDGYTF.

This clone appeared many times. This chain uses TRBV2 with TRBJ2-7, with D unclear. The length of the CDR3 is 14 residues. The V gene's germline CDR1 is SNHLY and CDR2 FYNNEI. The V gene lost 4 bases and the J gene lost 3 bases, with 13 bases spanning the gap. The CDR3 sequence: CASSGQRDGYEQYF. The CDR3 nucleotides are TGTGCCAGCAGTGGGCAGAGAGACGGCTACGAGCAGTACTTC.

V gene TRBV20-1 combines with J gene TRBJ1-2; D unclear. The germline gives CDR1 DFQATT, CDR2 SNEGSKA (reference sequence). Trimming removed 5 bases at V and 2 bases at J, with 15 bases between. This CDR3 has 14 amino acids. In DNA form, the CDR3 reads TGCAGTGCTCACGGAGGGAATCTAAACTATGGCTACACCTTC. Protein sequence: CSAHGGNLNYGYTF.

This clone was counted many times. The CDR3 DNA is TGTGCCAGCAGTTTAGCCCGGGACCTCGTCTCGTCAGAGCAGTACTTC. It translates to CASSLARDLVSSEQYF. V usage is TRBV27 and J usage is TRBJ2-7, with D perhaps given as TRBD1 or TRBD2 (5 bases each). With 2 bases removed from V and 7 bases from J, the gap between germline ends came to 21 bases. From germline, CDR1 is MNHEY and CDR2 SMNVEV (reference sequence). CDR3 size: 16 residues.

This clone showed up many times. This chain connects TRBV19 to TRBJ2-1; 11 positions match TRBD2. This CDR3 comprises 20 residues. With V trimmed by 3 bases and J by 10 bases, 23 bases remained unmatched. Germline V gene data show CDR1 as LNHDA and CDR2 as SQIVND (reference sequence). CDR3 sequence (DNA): TGTGCCAGTAGTATTGGTTGGTACAGGGATTCCCCTAGCGGGAGGCACGAGCAGTTCTTC. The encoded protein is CASSIGWYRDSPSGRHEQFF.

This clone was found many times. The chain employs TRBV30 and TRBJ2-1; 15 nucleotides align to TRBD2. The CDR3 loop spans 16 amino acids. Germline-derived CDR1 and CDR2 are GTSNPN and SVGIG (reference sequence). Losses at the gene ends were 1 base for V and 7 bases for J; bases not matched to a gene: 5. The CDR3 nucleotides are TGTGCCTGGAGTGCGGGACTAGCGGGAGGTAGGAATGAGCAGTTCTTC. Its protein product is CAWSAGLAGGRNEQFF.

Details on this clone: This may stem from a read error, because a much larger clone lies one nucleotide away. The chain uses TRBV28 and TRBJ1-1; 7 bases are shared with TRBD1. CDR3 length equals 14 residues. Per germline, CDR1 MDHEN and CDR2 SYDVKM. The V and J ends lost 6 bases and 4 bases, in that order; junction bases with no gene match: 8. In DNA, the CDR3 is TGTGCCAGCAGCCCAGGGGGACCAAGCACTGAAGCTTTCTTT. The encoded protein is CASSPGGPSTEAFF.

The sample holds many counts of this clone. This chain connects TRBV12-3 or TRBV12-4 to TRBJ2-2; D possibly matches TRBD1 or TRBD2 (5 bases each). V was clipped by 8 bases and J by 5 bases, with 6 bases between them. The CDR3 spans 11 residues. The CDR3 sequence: CASWGTGELFF. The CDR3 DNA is TGTGCCAGCTGGGGGACCGGGGAGCTGTTTTTT.

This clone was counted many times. CDR3 in amino acids: CASSPRRDTEAFF. In DNA, the CDR3 is TGTGCCAGCAGCCCAAGAAGAGACACTGAAGCTTTCTTT. The chain recombines TRBV7-6 with TRBJ1-1; no reliable D call. V lost 5 bases and J 3 bases, leaving 10 bases between the germline ends. This CDR3 region has 13 residues. Germline V gene sequence: CDR1 SGHVS, CDR2 FNYEAQ.

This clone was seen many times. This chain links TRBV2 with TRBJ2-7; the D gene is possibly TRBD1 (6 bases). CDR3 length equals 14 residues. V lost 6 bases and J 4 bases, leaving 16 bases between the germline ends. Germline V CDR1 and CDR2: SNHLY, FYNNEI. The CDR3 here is CASRGQPSPYEQYF. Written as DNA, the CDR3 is TGTGCCAGCAGGGGACAACCCAGCCCTTACGAGCAGTACTTC. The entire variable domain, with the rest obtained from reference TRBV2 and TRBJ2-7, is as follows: EPEVTQTPSHQVTQMGQEVILRCVPISNHLYFYWYRQILGQKVEFLVSFYNNEISEKSEIFDDQFSVERPDGSNFTLKIRSTKLEDSAMYFCASRGQPSPYEQYFGPGTRLTVT.

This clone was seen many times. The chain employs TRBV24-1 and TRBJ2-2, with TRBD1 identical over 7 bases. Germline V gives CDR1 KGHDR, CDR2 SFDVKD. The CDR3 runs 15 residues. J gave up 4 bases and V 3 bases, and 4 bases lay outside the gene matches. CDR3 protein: CATSDTGQSTGELFF. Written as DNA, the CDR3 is TGTGCCACCAGTGATACGGGACAGTCCACCGGGGAGCTGTTTTTT.

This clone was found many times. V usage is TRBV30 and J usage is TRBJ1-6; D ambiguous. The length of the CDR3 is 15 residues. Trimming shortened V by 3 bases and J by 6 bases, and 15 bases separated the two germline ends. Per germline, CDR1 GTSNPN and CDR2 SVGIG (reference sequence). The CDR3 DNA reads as TGTGCCTGGAGCGCAAGTAGGAGCTCTAATTCACCCCTCCACTTT. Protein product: CAWSASRSSNSPLHF.

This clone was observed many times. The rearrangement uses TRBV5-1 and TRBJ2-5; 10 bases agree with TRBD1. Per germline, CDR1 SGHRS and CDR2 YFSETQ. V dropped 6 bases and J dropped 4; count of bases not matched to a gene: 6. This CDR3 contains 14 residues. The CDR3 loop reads CASMDRGIRETQYF. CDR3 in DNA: TGCGCCAGCATGGACAGGGGGATTCGAGAGACCCAGTACTTC.

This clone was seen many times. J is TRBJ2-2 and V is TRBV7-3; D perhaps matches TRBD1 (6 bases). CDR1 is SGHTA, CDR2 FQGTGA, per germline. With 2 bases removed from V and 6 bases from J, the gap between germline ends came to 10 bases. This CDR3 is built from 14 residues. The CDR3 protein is CASSLQGHAGELFF. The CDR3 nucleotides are TGTGCCAGCAGCTTACAGGGACACGCCGGGGAGCTGTTTTTT. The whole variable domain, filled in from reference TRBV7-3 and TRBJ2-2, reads GAGVSQTPSNKVTEKGKYVELRCDPISGHTALYWYRQSLGQGPEFLIYFQGTGAADDSGLPNDRFFAVRPEGSVSTLKIQRTERGDSAVYLCASSLQGHAGELFFGEGSRLTVL.

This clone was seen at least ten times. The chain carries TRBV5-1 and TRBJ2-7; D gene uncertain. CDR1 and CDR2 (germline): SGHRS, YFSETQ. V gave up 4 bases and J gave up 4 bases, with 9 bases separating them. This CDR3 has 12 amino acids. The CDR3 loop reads CASSPTGYEQYF. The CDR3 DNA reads TGCGCCAGCAGCCCGACCGGTTACGAGCAGTACTTC.

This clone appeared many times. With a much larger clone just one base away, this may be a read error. The CDR3 protein is CASRGRMNTEAFF. The CDR3 DNA reads as TGCGCCAGCAGAGGCAGGATGAACACTGAAGCTTTCTTT. The chain carries TRBV10-2 and TRBJ1-1; D ambiguous. The CDR3 is made up of 13 amino acids. V was trimmed by 6 bases and J by 0 bases, leaving 8 bases between them. Looked up from germline, CDR1 is WSHSY and CDR2 is SAAADI.